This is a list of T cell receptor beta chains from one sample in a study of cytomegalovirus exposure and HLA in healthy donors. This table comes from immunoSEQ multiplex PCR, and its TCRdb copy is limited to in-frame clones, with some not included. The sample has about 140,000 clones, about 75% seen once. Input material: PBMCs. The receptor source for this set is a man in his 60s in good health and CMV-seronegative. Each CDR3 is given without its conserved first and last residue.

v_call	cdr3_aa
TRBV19	ASSRSGSRTGELF
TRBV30	AWSPHVGTVADTQY
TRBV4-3	ASSQVRLDGGNEQF
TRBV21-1	ARGQGEGTEAF
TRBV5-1	ASSLDGQAYGYT
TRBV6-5	ASSYQRRNTEAF
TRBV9	ASSAPGLVFSEQF
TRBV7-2	ASSLAPERKDTQY
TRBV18	ASSPASSGNTIY
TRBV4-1	ASSQERARQMEQF
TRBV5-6	ASLPLQGAYGANVLT
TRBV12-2	ASRLSYQGPSSYNEQF
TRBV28	ASSLSAGELF
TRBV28	ASSKPQGVETQY
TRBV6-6	ASIQTGVLYGYT
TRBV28	ASSLGADTTNEQF
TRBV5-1	ASSFRVSGSYEQY